This entry concerns a single T cell receptor beta chain. Expressed TCRB transcripts were sequenced because the entire RNA isolate underwent reverse transcription. TCRdb keeps only in-frame clones here, not all; method: immunoSEQ multiplex PCR. The sample has a few hundred thousand clones, 15% to 20% seen once; the top ten hold 0.044%. This sample stems from a study of beta chain features in type 1 diabetes. V lost 5 bases, J lost 5 bases, and 5 bases stayed unmatched. The CDR3 totals 15 residues. In germline, CDR1 is MDHEN, CDR2 SYDVKM. The material sequenced was naive CD4+ T cells from blood. This TCR derives from a woman aged 18 to 35 in good health. The gene calls are TRBV28 and TRBJ2-5, with 13 bases matching TRBD2. DNA for the CDR3: TGTGCCAGCAGTCAGGGGACTAGCGGGGATGAGACCCAGTACTTC. Residues: CASSQGTSGDETQYF.